Presented here are 18 T cell receptor beta chains from one specimen sequenced in a study of blood T cell repertoires in COVID-19. Method: immunoSEQ multiplex PCR; TCRdb's copy keeps in-frame clones and lacks some. The table lists more than 400,000 clones, around 87% of them singletons. Sequenced input: PBMCs or T cells enriched from blood (not recorded which). The receptors were sampled from a woman aged 18-29 years who had recovered from COVID-19.

The chain employs TRBV5-8 and TRBJ2-1, with D perhaps TRBD2 (6 bases). V lost 7 bases and J 10 bases, leaving 12 bases between the germline ends. CDR1 and CDR2 from the germline V gene are SGHTS and YDEGEE. The length of the CDR3 is 11 residues. Here the CDR3 DNA reads TGTGCCAGCTTCCAAGGAGGGGAGCAGTTCTTC. This sequence encodes CASFQGGEQFF.

This rearrangement joins TRBV7-9 to TRBJ2-1, with a possible D match to TRBD1 (5 bases). CDR1 is SEHNR and CDR2 is FQNEAQ in the germline V gene (reference sequence). V was shortened by 5 bases and J by 8 bases, with 16 bases between the two germline ends. The CDR3 length is 14 residues. This chain's CDR3 is CASSHPQGVDEQFF. For the CDR3, the DNA is TGTGCCAGCAGCCACCCCCAGGGTGTGGATGAGCAGTTCTTC.

This chain joins TRBV6-4 and TRBJ2-3; D might be TRBD2 (6 bases). Germline assignment: CDR1 MRHNA and CDR2 SNTAGT. V gave up 3 bases and J gave up 1 base, with 17 bases separating them. This CDR3 comprises 17 residues. In DNA form, the CDR3 reads TGTGCCAGCAGTGAAGATCCCCTGGCTAGCGGCACAGATACGCAGTATTTT. This gives the protein CASSEDPLASGTDTQYF.

CDR3 amino acids: CASSRDYNEQFF. CDR3 coding DNA: TGTGCCAGTAGCAGGGACTACAATGAGCAGTTCTTC. The chain has TRBV19 and TRBJ2-1; D might be TRBD1 (5 bases). Germline CDR1 reads LNHDA; CDR2 reads SQIVND (reference sequence). There are 12 residues in the CDR3. Trimming cost V 6 bases and J 3 bases, with 6 bases left between them. The full variable domain, completed using reference TRBV19 and TRBJ2-1, is DGGITQSPKYLFRKEGQNVTLSCEQNLNHDAMYWYRQDPGQGLRLIYYSQIVNDFQKGDIAEGYSVSREKKESFPLTVTSAQKNPTAFYLCASSRDYNEQFFGPGTRLTVL.

The V call is TRBV18, the J call TRBJ2-3; perhaps TRBD1 as D (6 bases). CDR1 is KGHSH and CDR2 is LQKENI in the germline V gene. This CDR3 spans 13 amino acids. Trimming left V 2 bases short and J 6 bases short, with 9 bases between. In DNA, the CDR3 is TGTGCCAGCTCACCATTCCAGGGGGATACGCAGTATTTT. This encodes CASSPFQGDTQYF.

CDR3 sequence (DNA): TGCAGTGCTAGCGTCCAAGAGACCCAGTACTTC. It specifies CSASVQETQYF. This chain uses TRBV20-1 with TRBJ2-5; D gene uncertain. Germline CDR1 reads DFQATT; CDR2 reads SNEGSKA (reference sequence). This CDR3 is built from 11 residues. The V end was cut by 3 bases, the J end by 1 base, with 3 bases between.

The chain joins TRBV19 to TRBJ1-2; a weak D match, TRBD1 (6 bases). CDR1 is LNHDA and CDR2 is SQIVND in the germline V gene (reference sequence). Trimming stripped 4 bases from V and 5 bases from J, with 14 bases between. The CDR3 length is 14 residues. This CDR3 reads CASSRLQGQYGYTF. The DNA of the CDR3 is TGTGCCAGTAGTAGGCTACAGGGACAATATGGCTACACCTTC.

The chain has TRBV7-9 and TRBJ1-1, with TRBD1 as a possible D gene (5 bases). Trimming took off 5 bases at V and 4 bases at J, with 14 bases between the two ends. CDR1 SEHNR and CDR2 FQNEAQ come from the germline V gene (reference sequence). This CDR3 spans 14 amino acids. The CDR3 is CASSRREGSTEAFF. In nucleotides, the CDR3 is TGTGCCAGCAGCCGACGGGAGGGGAGCACTGAAGCTTTCTTT. The full variable domain, its missing parts supplied by reference TRBV7-9 and TRBJ1-1, is DTGVSQNPRHKITKRGQNVTFRCDPISEHNRLYWYRQTLGQGPEFLTYFQNEAQLEKSRLLSDRFSAERPKGSFSTLEIQRTEQGDSAMYLCASSRREGSTEAFFGQGTRLTVV.

The chain employs TRBV7-3 and TRBJ2-3; TRBD2 agrees at 16 bases. V dropped 3 bases and J dropped 2; count of bases not matched to a gene: 8. Germline loops: CDR1 SGHTA, CDR2 FQGTGA. The CDR3 runs 19 residues. This CDR3 is CASSFGTSGGASNTDTQYF. The CDR3 nucleotides are TGTGCCAGCAGCTTTGGGACTAGCGGGGGGGCGAGTAACACAGATACGCAGTATTTT.

The chain uses TRBV27 and TRBJ1-1; 9 bases match TRBD1. CDR1 and CDR2 (germline): MNHEY, SMNVEV (reference sequence). The CDR3 loop spans 14 amino acids. Trimming removed 5 bases from V and 8 bases from J; junction bases left unmatched: 9. This CDR3 is CASSPRRDREEAFF. For the CDR3, the DNA is TGTGCCAGCAGTCCAAGAAGGGACAGGGAAGAAGCTTTCTTT.

This rearrangement joins TRBV6-6 to TRBJ2-7; unclear D gene. Trimming pared 4 bases from V and 2 bases from J, leaving 12 bases between. This CDR3 comprises 14 residues. Germline lookup yields CDR1 MNHNY and CDR2 SVGAGI (reference sequence). CDR3 sequence (DNA): TGTGCCAGCAGTTCCCCCCCCTCAGCCTACGAGCAGTACTTC. It encodes CASSSPPSAYEQYF.

The chain couples TRBV29-1 to TRBJ1-1; 9 bases agree with TRBD1. This CDR3 is 15 amino acids long. The V segment lost 1 base and the J segment 3 bases; nucleotides outside the gene matches: 6. From germline, CDR1 is SQVTM and CDR2 ANQGSEA. This CDR3 reads CSVEGGQGWDTEAFF. In nucleotides, the CDR3 is TGCAGCGTTGAAGGGGGACAGGGATGGGACACTGAAGCTTTCTTT.

The chain combines TRBV20-1 with TRBJ1-5; 10 bases fit TRBD1. The germline V gene encodes CDR1 DFQATT and CDR2 SNEGSKA (reference sequence). The CDR3 totals 18 residues. V lost 3 bases, J lost 6 bases, and 17 bases stayed unmatched. CDR3 bases: TGCAGTGCTAGTGGACAGGGGGGAAGTACGGTGGGAGGTCAGCCCCAGCATTTT. Amino acids: CSASGQGGSTVGGQPQHF.

This clone was observed once. The CDR3 spells CASSQVGGGTDTQYF. CDR3 nucleotides: TGCGCCAGCAGCCAAGTAGGGGGGGGCACAGATACGCAGTATTTT. The V gene is TRBV4-1, the J gene TRBJ2-3; a weak D match, TRBD2 (7 bases). Trimming cost V 1 base and J 1 base, with 9 bases left between them. This CDR3 is built from 15 residues. CDR1 is MGHRA and CDR2 is YSYEKL in the germline V gene.

V is TRBV7-6 and J is TRBJ1-1, with D possibly TRBD1 on 5 matching bases. Trimming took 1 base from V and 1 from J, leaving 16 bases between them. The CDR3 has 17 residues. Germline CDR1 and CDR2: SGHVS and FNYEAQ. CDR3 region: CASSLEVGGRRNTEAFF. The CDR3 nucleotides read TGTGCCAGCAGCTTAGAGGTGGGGGGACGGAGGAACACTGAAGCTTTCTTT.

This chain links TRBV5-1 with TRBJ2-1; maybe TRBD2 (5 bases). The V gene's germline CDR1 is SGHRS and CDR2 YFSETQ. CDR3 length equals 15 residues. The V end was cut by 2 bases, the J end by 5 bases, with 14 bases between. Written as DNA, the CDR3 is TGCGCCAGCAGCTTAGGAGTCGGGGTCCACAATGAGCAGTTCTTC. As protein: CASSLGVGVHNEQFF.

The J gene is TRBJ1-4, the V gene TRBV28; D call uncertain. The CDR3 is 15 amino acids. V was cut by 3 bases and J by 8 bases, with 16 bases left in between. Germline loops: CDR1 MDHEN, CDR2 SYDVKM. The CDR3 region is CASSFPGPSGEKLFF. DNA for the CDR3: TGTGCCAGCAGTTTCCCGGGCCCCAGCGGGGAAAAACTGTTTTTT.

The genes are TRBV18 and TRBJ1-6, with 7 positions matching TRBD1. The CDR3 extends over 16 amino acids. The V segment lost 0 bases and the J segment 7 bases; nucleotides outside the gene matches: 6. Germline lookup yields CDR1 KGHSH and CDR2 LQKENI. CDR3 loop: CASSPPVQGRNSPLHF. CDR3 DNA: TGTGCCAGCTCACCACCGGTACAGGGGAGGAATTCACCCCTCCACTTT.